The subject of this entry is one T cell receptor beta chain. The record originates from a study of a mutant IDH1 vaccine in newly diagnosed glioma. The method was immunoSEQ multiplex PCR; TCRdb's version includes in-frame clones alone and lacks a portion of them. The table has about 100,000 clones, roughly 78% seen once; the top ten hold roughly 7%. The time point is: baseline, week 1 (first vaccination visit). Treatment meaning: pre-vaccination baseline after standard-of-care therapy. The germline V gene encodes CDR1 SGHNT and CDR2 YYREEE (reference sequence). Trimming took 0 bases from V and 10 from J, leaving 19 bases between them. The CDR3 runs to 15 residues.

This specimen was PBMCs, taken from a glioma patient treated with radiotherapy, temozolomide or both. The clonotype was recovered from a man in his forties with glioma. This chain uses TRBV5-4 with TRBJ2-5; possibly TRBD2 for D (6 bases). The CDR3 DNA is TGTGCCAGCAGCTTGGAATCGGGACTCCTCGGGGACCAGTACTTC. As protein: CASSLESGLLGDQYF.